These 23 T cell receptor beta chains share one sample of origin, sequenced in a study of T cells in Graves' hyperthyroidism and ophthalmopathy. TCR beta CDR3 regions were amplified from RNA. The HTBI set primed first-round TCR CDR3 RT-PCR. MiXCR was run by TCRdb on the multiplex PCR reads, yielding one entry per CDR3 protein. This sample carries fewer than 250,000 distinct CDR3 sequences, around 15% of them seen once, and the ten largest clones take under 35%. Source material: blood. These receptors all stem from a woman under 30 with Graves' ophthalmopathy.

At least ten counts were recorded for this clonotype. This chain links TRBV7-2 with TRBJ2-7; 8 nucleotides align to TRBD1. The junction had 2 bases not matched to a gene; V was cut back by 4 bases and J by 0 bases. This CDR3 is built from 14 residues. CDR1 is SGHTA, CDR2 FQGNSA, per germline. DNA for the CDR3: TGTGCCAGCAGCTCGGACAGGGCCTCCTACGAGCAGTACTTC. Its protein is CASSSDRASYEQYF.

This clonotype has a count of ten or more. The CDR3 sequence: CASSLIAGSYEQYF. Here the CDR3 DNA reads TGTGCCAGCAGCTTAATAGCGGGGTCCTACGAGCAGTACTTC. The chain combines TRBV11-3 with TRBJ2-7; 8 bases fit TRBD2. V shed 2 bases and J 1 base; nucleotides not matched to a gene: 1. This CDR3 contains 14 residues. The germline V gene has CDR1 SGHNT and CDR2 YENEEA.

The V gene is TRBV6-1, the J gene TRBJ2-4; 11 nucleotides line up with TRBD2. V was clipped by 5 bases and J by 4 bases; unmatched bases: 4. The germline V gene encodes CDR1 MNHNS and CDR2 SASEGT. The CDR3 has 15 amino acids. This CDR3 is CASSSTSGAKNIQYF. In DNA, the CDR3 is TGTGCCAGCAGTTCGACTAGCGGGGCTAAAAACATTCAGTACTTC.

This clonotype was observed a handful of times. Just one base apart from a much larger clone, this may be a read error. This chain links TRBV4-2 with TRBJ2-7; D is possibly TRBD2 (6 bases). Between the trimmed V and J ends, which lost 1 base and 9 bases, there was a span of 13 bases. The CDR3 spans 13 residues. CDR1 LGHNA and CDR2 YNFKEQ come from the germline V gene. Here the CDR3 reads CASSQAPGDGQYF. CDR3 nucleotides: TGTGCCAGCAGCCAAGCCCCGGGAGACGGGCAGTACTTC.

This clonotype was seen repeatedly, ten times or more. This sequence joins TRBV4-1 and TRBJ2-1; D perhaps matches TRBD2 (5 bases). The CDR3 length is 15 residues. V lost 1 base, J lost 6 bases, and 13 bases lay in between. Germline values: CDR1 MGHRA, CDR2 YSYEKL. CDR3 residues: CASSQGWFGSNEQFF. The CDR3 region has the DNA TGCGCCAGCAGCCAAGGTTGGTTTGGGAGCAATGAGCAGTTCTTC.

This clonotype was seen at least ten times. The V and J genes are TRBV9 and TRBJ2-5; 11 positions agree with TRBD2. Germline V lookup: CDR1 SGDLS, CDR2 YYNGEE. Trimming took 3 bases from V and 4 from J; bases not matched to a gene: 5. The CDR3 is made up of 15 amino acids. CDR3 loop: CASSEAGLAGETQYF. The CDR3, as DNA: TGTGCCAGCAGCGAAGCAGGACTAGCGGGAGAGACCCAGTACTTC.

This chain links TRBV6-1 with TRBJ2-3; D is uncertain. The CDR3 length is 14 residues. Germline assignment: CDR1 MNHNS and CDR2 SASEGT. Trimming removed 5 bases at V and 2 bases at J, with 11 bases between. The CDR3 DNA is TGTGCCAGCAGTCCCGCGCAATACACAGATACGCAGTATTTT. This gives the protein CASSPAQYTDTQYF.

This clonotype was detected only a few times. CDR3 sequence (DNA): TGCGCCAGCAGTTACGACCGCCCAGCGGTCGGAGAGACCCAGTACTTC. It yields the protein CASSYDRPAVGETQYF. The chain carries TRBV10-1 and TRBJ2-5, with D perhaps matching TRBD2 (5 bases). This CDR3 region has 16 residues. V lost 5 bases and J 4 bases, leaving 20 bases between the germline ends. CDR1 and CDR2 from the germline V gene are WNHNN and SYGVQD (reference sequence).

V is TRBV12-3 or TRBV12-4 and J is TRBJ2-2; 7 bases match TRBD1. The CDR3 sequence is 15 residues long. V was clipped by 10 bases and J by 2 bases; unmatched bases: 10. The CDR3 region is CAIRRGGPNTGELFF. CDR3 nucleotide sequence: TGTGCCATCAGAAGAGGGGGCCCAAACACCGGGGAGCTGTTTTTT.

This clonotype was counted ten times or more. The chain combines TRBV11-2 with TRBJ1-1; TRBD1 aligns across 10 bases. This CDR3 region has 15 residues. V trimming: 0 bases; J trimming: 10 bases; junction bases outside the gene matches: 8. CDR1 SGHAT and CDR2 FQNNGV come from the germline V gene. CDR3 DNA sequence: TGTGCCAGCAGCTTAGATCCCGGGACAGGGGTAGGAGCTTTCTTT. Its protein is CASSLDPGTGVGAFF.

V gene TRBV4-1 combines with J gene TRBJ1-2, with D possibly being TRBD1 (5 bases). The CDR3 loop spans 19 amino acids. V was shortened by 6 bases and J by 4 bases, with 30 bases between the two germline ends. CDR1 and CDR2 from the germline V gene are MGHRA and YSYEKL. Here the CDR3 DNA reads TGCGCCAGCAGTGCAAGGACCCGGGGGACGGCCGGCTCCGGCTATGGCTACACCTTC. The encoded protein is CASSARTRGTAGSGYGYTF.

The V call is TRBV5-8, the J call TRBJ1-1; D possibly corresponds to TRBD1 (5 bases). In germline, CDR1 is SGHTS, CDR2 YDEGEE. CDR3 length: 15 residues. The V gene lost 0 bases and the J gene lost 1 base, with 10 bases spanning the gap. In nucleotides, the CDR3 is TGTGCCAGCAGCTTGGCAGGGTTGGGGAACACTGAAGCTTTCTTT. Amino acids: CASSLAGLGNTEAFF.

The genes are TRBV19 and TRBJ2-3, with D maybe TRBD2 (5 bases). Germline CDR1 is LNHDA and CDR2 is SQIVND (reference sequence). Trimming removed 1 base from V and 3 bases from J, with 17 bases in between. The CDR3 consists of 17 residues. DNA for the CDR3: TGTGCCAGTAGTATAGCAAGGGTGACCCCGGGGACAGATACGCAGTATTTT. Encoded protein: CASSIARVTPGTDTQYF.

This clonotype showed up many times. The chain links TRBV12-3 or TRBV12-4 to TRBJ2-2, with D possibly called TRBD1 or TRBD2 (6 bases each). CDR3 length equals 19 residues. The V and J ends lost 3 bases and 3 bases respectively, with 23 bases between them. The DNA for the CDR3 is TGTGCCAGCAGTTTGGGGGGCGGACCTTACGGGGTATACACCGGGGAGCTGTTTTTT. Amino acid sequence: CASSLGGGPYGVYTGELFF.

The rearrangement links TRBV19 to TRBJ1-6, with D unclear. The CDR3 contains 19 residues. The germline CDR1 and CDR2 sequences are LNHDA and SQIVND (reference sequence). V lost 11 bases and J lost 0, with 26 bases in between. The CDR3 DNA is TGTGCCCGCTTACAAAACTGCCAGGCCTCGAGCTCCTATAATTCACCCCTCCACTTT. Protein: CARLQNCQASSSYNSPLHF.

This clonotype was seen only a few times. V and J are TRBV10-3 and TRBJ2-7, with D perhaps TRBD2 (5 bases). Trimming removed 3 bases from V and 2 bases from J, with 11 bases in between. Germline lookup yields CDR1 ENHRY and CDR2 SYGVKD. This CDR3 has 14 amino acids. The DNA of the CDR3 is TGTGCCATCAGTGAAGGAGGAAAAACCTACGAGCAGTACTTC. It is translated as CAISEGGKTYEQYF.

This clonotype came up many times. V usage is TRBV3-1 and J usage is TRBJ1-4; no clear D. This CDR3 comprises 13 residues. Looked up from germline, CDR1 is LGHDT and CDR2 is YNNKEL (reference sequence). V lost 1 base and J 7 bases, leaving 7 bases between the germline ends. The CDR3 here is CASSQATVEKLFF. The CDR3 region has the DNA TGTGCCAGCAGCCAAGCTACAGTTGAAAAACTGTTTTTT.

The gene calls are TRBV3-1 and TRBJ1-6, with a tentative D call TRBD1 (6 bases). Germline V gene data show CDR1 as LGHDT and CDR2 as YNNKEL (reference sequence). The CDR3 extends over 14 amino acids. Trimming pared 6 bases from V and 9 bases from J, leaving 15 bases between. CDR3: CASSNRGAGSPLHF. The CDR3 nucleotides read TGTGCCAGCAGTAACCGGGGGGCCGGTTCACCCCTCCACTTT.

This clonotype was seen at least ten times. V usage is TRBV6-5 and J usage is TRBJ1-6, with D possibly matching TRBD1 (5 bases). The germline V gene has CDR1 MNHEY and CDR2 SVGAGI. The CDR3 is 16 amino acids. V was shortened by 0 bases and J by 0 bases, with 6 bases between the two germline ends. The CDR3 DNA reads TGTGCCAGCAGTTACTCAGGGGTCTCCTATAATTCACCCCTCCACTTT. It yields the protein CASSYSGVSYNSPLHF.

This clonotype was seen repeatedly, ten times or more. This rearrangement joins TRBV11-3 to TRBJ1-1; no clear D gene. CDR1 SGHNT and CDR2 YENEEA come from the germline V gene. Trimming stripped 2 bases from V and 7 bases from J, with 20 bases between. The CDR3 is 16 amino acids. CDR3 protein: CASSLRTGRGGNEAFF. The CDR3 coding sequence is TGTGCCAGCAGCTTACGTACTGGACGGGGAGGGAATGAAGCTTTCTTT.

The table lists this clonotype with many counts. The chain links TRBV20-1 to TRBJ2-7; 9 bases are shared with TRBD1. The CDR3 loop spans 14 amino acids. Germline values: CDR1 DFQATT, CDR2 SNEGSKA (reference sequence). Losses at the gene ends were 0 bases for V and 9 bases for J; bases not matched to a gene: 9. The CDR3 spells CSAREGTGMGWQYF. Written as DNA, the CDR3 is TGCAGTGCTAGAGAAGGGACAGGGATGGGTTGGCAGTACTTC.

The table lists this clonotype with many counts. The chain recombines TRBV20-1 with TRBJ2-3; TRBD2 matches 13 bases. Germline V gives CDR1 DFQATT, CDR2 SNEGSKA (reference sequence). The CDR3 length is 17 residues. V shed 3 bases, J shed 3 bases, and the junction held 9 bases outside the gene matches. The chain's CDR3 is CSASLGLLAGGTDTQYF. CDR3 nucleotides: TGCAGTGCTAGCCTGGGCTTACTAGCGGGAGGGACAGATACGCAGTATTTT.

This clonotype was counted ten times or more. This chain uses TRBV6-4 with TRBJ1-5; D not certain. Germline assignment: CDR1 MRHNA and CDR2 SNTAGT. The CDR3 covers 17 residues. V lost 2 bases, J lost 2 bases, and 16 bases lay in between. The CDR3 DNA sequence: TGTGCCAGCAGTGACAGGCTTAAAGGTACTGGCAATCAGCCCCAGCATTTT. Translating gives CASSDRLKGTGNQPQHF.